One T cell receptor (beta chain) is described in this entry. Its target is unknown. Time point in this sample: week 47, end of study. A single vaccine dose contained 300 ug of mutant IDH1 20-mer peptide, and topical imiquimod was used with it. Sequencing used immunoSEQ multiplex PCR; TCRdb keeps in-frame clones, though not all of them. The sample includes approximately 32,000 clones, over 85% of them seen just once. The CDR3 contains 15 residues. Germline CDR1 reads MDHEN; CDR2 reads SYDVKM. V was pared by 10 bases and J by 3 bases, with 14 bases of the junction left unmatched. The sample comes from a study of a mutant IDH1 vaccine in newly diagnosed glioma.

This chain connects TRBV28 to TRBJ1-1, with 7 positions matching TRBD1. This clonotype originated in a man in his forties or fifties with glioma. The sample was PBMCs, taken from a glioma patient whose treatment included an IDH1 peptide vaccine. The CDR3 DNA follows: TGTGCCACCCACTCATCAGGGGGGCCGGACACTGAAGCTTTCTTT. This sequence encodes CATHSSGGPDTEAFF.